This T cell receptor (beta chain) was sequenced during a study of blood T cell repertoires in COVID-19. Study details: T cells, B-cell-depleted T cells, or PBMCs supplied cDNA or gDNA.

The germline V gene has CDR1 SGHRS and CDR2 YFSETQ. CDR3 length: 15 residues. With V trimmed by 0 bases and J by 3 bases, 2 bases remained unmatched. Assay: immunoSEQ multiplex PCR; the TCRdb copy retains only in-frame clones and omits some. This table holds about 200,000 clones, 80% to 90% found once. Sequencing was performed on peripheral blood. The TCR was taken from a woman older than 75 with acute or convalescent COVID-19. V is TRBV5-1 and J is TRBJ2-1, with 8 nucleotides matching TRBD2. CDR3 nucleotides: TGCGCCAGCAGCTTGGGCGGGAGGCGCTACAATGAGCAGTTCTTC. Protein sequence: CASSLGGRRYNEQFF.